This entry lists 18 T cell receptor beta chains sequenced from one sample in a study of beta chain features in type 1 diabetes. cDNA synthesis used the whole RNA isolate, giving expressed TCRB sequences. Some clones are missing from TCRdb's copy, which holds only in-frame ones; the method was immunoSEQ multiplex PCR. This table has approximately 140,000 clones, 6.5% to 8.5% appearing once. Sequenced material: central memory CD4+ T cells from blood. All receptors derive from a woman aged 25-40 years in good health.

The rearrangement joins TRBV5-6 to TRBJ2-7; no clear D. Looked up from germline, CDR1 is SGHDT and CDR2 is YYEEEE. The CDR3 consists of 15 residues. With 1 base removed from V and 4 bases from J, the gap between germline ends came to 15 bases. CDR3 amino acids: CASSLMGGARYEQYF. The DNA for the CDR3 is TGTGCCAGCAGCTTGATGGGTGGAGCGAGGTACGAGCAGTACTTC.

This clone turned up a few times. The chain links TRBV7-2 to TRBJ2-5; perhaps TRBD2 as D (5 bases). The CDR3 has 14 amino acids. V dropped 0 bases and J dropped 3 bases, with 8 bases sitting between them. Per germline, CDR1 SGHTA and CDR2 FQGNSA. The CDR3 protein is CASSLAGAKETQYF. In nucleotides, the CDR3 is TGTGCCAGCAGCTTAGCGGGAGCCAAAGAGACCCAGTACTTC.

The chain uses TRBV7-9 and TRBJ2-1; maybe TRBD2 (5 bases). The CDR3 has 13 residues. Germline CDR1 reads SEHNR; CDR2 reads FQNEAQ (reference sequence). With 4 bases removed from V and 4 bases from J, the gap between germline ends came to 8 bases. The CDR3 reads CASSYDYYNEQFF. For the CDR3, the DNA is TGTGCCAGCAGCTATGACTATTACAATGAGCAGTTCTTC.

The chain combines TRBV18 with TRBJ2-2; 7 positions agree with TRBD2. V dropped 5 bases and J dropped 4; count of bases not matched to a gene: 4. The CDR3 is 14 residues long. CDR1 and CDR2 (germline): KGHSH, LQKENI. CDR3 sequence: CASSAGVSTGELFF. The CDR3 DNA sequence: TGTGCCAGCTCAGCGGGAGTAAGCACCGGGGAGCTGTTTTTT.

The CDR3 reads CASSLVGGSYNEQFF. CDR3 bases: TGTGCCAGCAGCCTGGTGGGGGGCTCCTACAATGAGCAGTTCTTC. The chain links TRBV4-2 to TRBJ2-1; D may be TRBD2 (6 bases). Looked up from germline, CDR1 is LGHNA and CDR2 is YNFKEQ. The CDR3 is 15 amino acids. Trimming removed 4 bases from V and 0 bases from J, with 10 bases in between.

The chain has TRBV7-2 and TRBJ1-5; D may be TRBD1 (6 bases). CDR3 size: 15 residues. Germline V gene sequence: CDR1 SGHTA, CDR2 FQGNSA. Trimming left V 1 base short and J 5 bases short, with 12 bases between. The CDR3 reads CASSLGRGAYQPQHF. CDR3 coding DNA: TGTGCCAGCAGCTTAGGTCGGGGGGCCTATCAGCCCCAGCATTTT.

Only one count was recorded for this clone. The chain has TRBV18 and TRBJ2-7; possible D gene TRBD2, 5 bases. Germline V gene sequence: CDR1 KGHSH, CDR2 LQKENI. The V end was cut by 6 bases, the J end by 3 bases, with 12 bases between. This CDR3 has 13 amino acids. The CDR3 loop reads CASSLGGNYEQYF. The CDR3 DNA sequence: TGTGCCAGCTCTCTTGGAGGAAACTACGAGCAGTACTTC.

This clone occurred a few times. The chain carries TRBV7-2 and TRBJ1-3, with 7 bases that match TRBD1. The CDR3 has 14 residues. CDR1 and CDR2 from the germline V gene are SGHTA and FQGNSA. V lost 4 bases to trimming and J lost 5 bases; unmatched junction nucleotides: 5. Written as DNA, the CDR3 is TGTGCCAGCAGCTCCGGGGACAGTAGAAACACCATATATTTT. It yields the protein CASSSGDSRNTIYF.

V usage is TRBV29-1 and J usage is TRBJ2-1; D remains ambiguous. Trimming removed 3 bases from V and 6 bases from J, with 9 bases in between. The CDR3 spans 12 residues. Germline V gene sequence: CDR1 SQVTM, CDR2 ANQGSEA. The CDR3 DNA follows: TGCAGCGTTGACGTCGTATCCAATGAGCAGTTCTTC. Translated: CSVDVVSNEQFF.

This clone was observed a few times. V and J are TRBV28 and TRBJ1-5; unclear D gene. The germline CDR1 and CDR2 sequences are MDHEN and SYDVKM. The CDR3 loop spans 13 amino acids. V lost 5 bases to trimming and J lost 0 bases, with 5 bases between them. The CDR3 is CASSRYSNQPQHF. The CDR3 DNA reads as TGTGCCAGCAGTCGCTATAGCAATCAGCCCCAGCATTTT.

The V gene is TRBV9, the J gene TRBJ2-1; weak D call: TRBD1 (6 bases). CDR3 length: 14 residues. Germline V gene sequence: CDR1 SGDLS, CDR2 YYNGEE. The germline V and J ends were trimmed by 4 bases and 2 bases, with 10 bases remaining between them. CDR3 nucleotide sequence: TGTGCCAGCAGCACCGGGACAACCTACAATGAGCAGTTCTTC. This gives the protein CASSTGTTYNEQFF.

This clone was observed a handful of times. V gene TRBV7-2 combines with J gene TRBJ1-2; no firm D call. Trimming stripped 5 bases from V and 7 bases from J, with 11 bases between. Germline V gives CDR1 SGHTA, CDR2 FQGNSA. The CDR3 is 12 amino acids. CDR3 sequence reads: CASSPSPVGYTF. In DNA, the CDR3 is TGTGCCAGCAGCCCGTCCCCGGTTGGCTACACCTTC.

The V call is TRBV11-2, the J call TRBJ2-3; TRBD2 agrees at 7 bases. Germline V lookup: CDR1 SGHAT, CDR2 FQNNGV. This CDR3 contains 14 residues. V lost 0 bases to trimming and J lost 6 bases; unmatched junction nucleotides: 3. The CDR3 loop reads CASSLEVLADTQYF. Here the CDR3 DNA reads TGTGCCAGCAGCTTAGAGGTACTAGCGGATACGCAGTATTTT.

The chain carries TRBV7-8 and TRBJ1-1; D may be TRBD1 (5 bases). Germline V CDR1 and CDR2: SGHVS, FQNEAQ. CDR3 length: 13 amino acids. V gave up 3 bases and J gave up 1 base, with 6 bases separating them. DNA for the CDR3: TGTGCCAGCAGCTTGACAGAGAACACTGAAGCTTTCTTT. It encodes CASSLTENTEAFF. The complete variable domain, with remaining parts taken from reference TRBV7-8 and TRBJ1-1, reads GAGVSQSPRYKVAKRGQDVALRCDPISGHVSLFWYQQALGQGPEFLTYFQNEAQLDKSGLPSDRFFAERPEGSVSTLKIQRTQQEDSAVYLCASSLTENTEAFFGQGTRLTVV.

This clone was seen only a few times. This sequence joins TRBV14 and TRBJ1-2; D is uncertain. The CDR3 has 13 residues. Germline CDR1 reads SGHDN; CDR2 reads FVKESK. V lost 1 base and J 7 bases, leaving 10 bases between the germline ends. The CDR3 nucleotides read TGTGCCAGCAGCCAAGTGACTGAGGGTGGCTACACCTTC. As protein: CASSQVTEGGYTF.

As to this clone: This same CDR3 is encoded by further DNA sequences in the sample. This chain links TRBV18 with TRBJ1-2; tentatively, D is TRBD1 (5 bases). There are 13 residues in the CDR3. Germline assignment: CDR1 KGHSH and CDR2 LQKENI. The V and J ends lost 4 bases and 3 bases respectively, with 9 bases between them. This chain's CDR3 is CASSRGGDYGYTF. The CDR3 DNA follows: TGTGCCAGCTCACGGGGAGGGGACTATGGCTACACCTTC.

The chain uses TRBV5-6 and TRBJ2-5; 8 bases map to TRBD1. Germline CDR1 and CDR2: SGHDT and YYEEEE. The CDR3 covers 14 residues. V shed 1 base, J shed 5 bases, and the junction held 4 bases outside the gene matches. The CDR3 nucleotides read TGTGCCAGCAGCTTGAAACAGGGGGTGGAGACCCAGTACTTC. Its protein product is CASSLKQGVETQYF.

A few counts support this clone. The chain is built from TRBV4-2 and TRBJ2-3, with 9 bases identical to TRBD2. The CDR3 length is 19 residues. V trimming: 1 base; J trimming: 0 bases; junction bases outside the gene matches: 11. Germline values: CDR1 LGHNA, CDR2 YNFKEQ. CDR3 nucleotides: TGTGCCAGCAGCCAAGGAGCGGGAGGTTCACAAATTAGCACAGATACGCAGTATTTT. As protein: CASSQGAGGSQISTDTQYF.